This is a list of T cell receptor beta chains from one sample in a study of shared clonotypes between healthy human individuals. Sequencing was performed with immunoSEQ multiplex PCR; in TCRdb, only in-frame clones are kept and a portion is missing. Here the sample spans 850,000 to 1,200,000 clones, more than 60% being singletons. What was sequenced was memory CD4+ T cells sorted from blood. These receptors were collected from a young man in good health. Each CDR3 is given with its conserved first and last residue. A D gene is named only where the DNA matches it firmly. A row's size may be missing; if present it is once, few, many or a size class.

d_call,clone_size,j_call,v_call,cdr3_aa,cdr3_nt
.,.,TRBJ1-5,TRBV5-6,CASSAGEQGLLSNQPQHF,TGTGCCAGCAGCGCGGGGGAGCAGGGGCTCCTTTCCAATCAGCCCCAGCATTTT
TRBD2,.,TRBJ2-2,TRBV11-2,CASSYRRESGELFF,TGTGCCAGCAGCTATAGGCGGGAGAGCGGGGAGCTGTTTTTT
TRBD1,.,TRBJ2-3,TRBV5-6,CASNPGQRRTDTQYF,TGTGCCAGTAACCCGGGACAGAGACGCACAGATACGCAGTATTTT
.,.,TRBJ2-7,TRBV15,CATSRASYEQYF,TGTGCCACCAGCAGAGCAAGCTACGAGCAGTACTTC
.,few,TRBJ2-2,TRBV7-6,CASSPGRIGNTGELFF,TGTGCCAGCAGCCCTGGGCGAATCGGGAACACCGGGGAGCTGTTTTTT
TRBD1,.,TRBJ1-5,TRBV6-1,CASSPSGDREQPQHF,TGTGCCAGCAGTCCGAGTGGGGACAGGGAACAGCCCCAGCATTTT
.,.,TRBJ1-3,TRBV7-9,CASSLLGPLRSGNTIYF,TGTGCCAGCAGCTTGCTGGGACCCTTGAGAAGTGGAAACACCATATATTTT
TRBD2,.,TRBJ2-1,TRBV27,CASRPGLAGNNEQFF,TGTGCCAGCAGACCGGGACTAGCGGGGAACAATGAGCAGTTCTTC
TRBD1,many,TRBJ1-2,TRBV2,CASSEDRDNYGYTF,TGTGCCAGCAGTGAGGACAGGGATAACTATGGCTACACCTTC
TRBD1,.,TRBJ2-7,TRBV6-5,CASCPDRNHEQYF,TGTGCCAGCTGCCCGGACAGGAACCACGAGCAGTACTTC
.,once,TRBJ1-2,TRBV10-3,CAINRADYGYTF,TGTGCCATCAACAGGGCGGACTATGGCTACACCTTC
.,few,TRBJ1-1,TRBV29-1,CSAGEGERAFF,TGCAGCGCAGGGGAGGGGGAGAGGGCTTTCTTT
.,many,TRBJ2-7,TRBV7-9,CASSRRDKSYEQYF,TGTGCCAGCAGCCGCCGGGACAAGTCCTACGAGCAGTACTTC
TRBD2,.,TRBJ2-1,TRBV10-3,CAISESVAGDVRFF,TGTGCCATCAGTGAGTCGGTAGCGGGAGATGTTCGGTTCTTC
.,.,TRBJ1-1,TRBV10-2,CASSDPPEGSTEAFF,TGCGCCAGCAGCGACCCCCCGGAAGGTAGCACTGAAGCTTTCTTT
.,.,TRBJ2-5,TRBV7-2,CASSSGLGRALGKTQYF,TGTGCCAGCAGCTCCGGGCTAGGGCGAGCCCTTGGGAAGACCCAGTACTTC
TRBD2,.,TRBJ2-5,TRBV19,CASQNQGLADPTQYF,TGTGCCAGCCAGAACCAGGGACTAGCGGACCCGACCCAGTACTTC
.,.,TRBJ2-5,TRBV7-7,CASSSGGPGTQETQYF,TGTGCTAGCAGTTCCGGCGGCCCCGGGACCCAAGAGACCCAGTACTTC
TRBD2,few,TRBJ2-7,TRBV27,CASSLTSGGSYEQYF,TGTGCCAGCAGTTTAACCAGCGGGGGATCCTACGAGCAGTACTTC
.,many,TRBJ1-6,TRBV28,CASGYSPLHF,TGTGCCAGCGGGTATTCACCCCTCCACTTT
TRBD1,.,TRBJ1-6,TRBV15,CATSKPGTGNSPLHF,TGTGCCACCTCTAAACCCGGGACAGGGAATTCACCCCTCCACTTT
.,.,TRBJ2-5,TRBV30,CAWSALRETQYF,TGTGCCTGGAGTGCGTTGCGGGAGACCCAGTACTTC
.,.,TRBJ1-5,TRBV6-1,CASSEYREDQPQHF,TGTGCCAGCAGTGAATACAGGGAAGATCAGCCCCAGCATTTT
TRBD1,once,TRBJ2-5,TRBV4-1,CASSHLTGGWGEETQYF,TGCGCCAGCAGCCACCTTACAGGGGGCTGGGGAGAAGAGACCCAGTACTTC
.,.,TRBJ2-1,TRBV5-6,CASSLGASSYNEQFF,TGTGCCAGCAGCTTGGGCGCCAGCTCCTACAATGAGCAGTTCTTC
.,.,TRBJ1-5,TRBV7-7,CASSFPDGNSNQPQHF,TGTGCTAGCAGCTTCCCGGACGGAAATAGCAATCAGCCCCAGCATTTT
.,.,TRBJ2-1,TRBV4-3,CASSQETGTGKGFF,TGCGCCAGCAGCCAAGAAACGGGAACAGGGAAGGGGTTCTTC
.,.,TRBJ1-6,TRBV18,CASSPTATNENSPLHF,TGTGCCAGCTCACCAACGGCAACTAACGAGAATTCACCCCTCCACTTT
TRBD1,.,TRBJ2-7,TRBV6-1,CASSRGQAPYEQYF,TGTGCCAGCAGCAGGGGACAGGCCCCCTACGAGCAGTACTTC
.,once,TRBJ2-5,TRBV2,CASTIEGRDGETQYF,TGTGCCAGCACAATAGAGGGGCGGGACGGGGAGACCCAGTACTTC
.,.,TRBJ2-5,TRBV5-1,CASSLGGAGSETQYF,TGCGCCAGCAGCTTAGGAGGGGCAGGGTCAGAGACCCAGTACTTC
TRBD1,.,TRBJ2-2,TRBV2,CASSERDRGGTGELFF,TGTGCCAGCAGTGAAAGGGACAGGGGTGGCACCGGGGAGCTGTTTTTT
TRBD2,many,TRBJ2-2,TRBV7-2,CASSVTLASGSSGELFF,TGTGCCAGCAGCGTTACATTGGCTAGCGGGAGTTCGGGGGAGCTGTTTTTT
.,.,TRBJ1-3,TRBV30,CASGPGSGGNTIYF,TGTGCCTCTGGGCCGGGGTCTGGTGGAAACACCATATATTTT
.,.,TRBJ2-7,TRBV11-3,CASGSGDREQYF,TGTGCCAGCGGCTCCGGTGATAGGGAGCAGTACTTC
TRBD1,.,TRBJ1-1,TRBV6-5,CASSYHAGQGYTEAFF,TGTGCCAGCAGTTACCACGCGGGACAGGGTTACACTGAAGCTTTCTTT
TRBD2,.,TRBJ2-7,TRBV7-2,CASSPVGTSGSYEQYF,TGTGCCAGCAGCCCCGTCGGGACTAGCGGCTCCTACGAGCAGTACTTC
.,.,TRBJ2-7,TRBV29-1,CSVDAGTYEQYF,TGCAGCGTTGATGCAGGCACCTACGAGCAGTACTTC
.,few,TRBJ2-7,TRBV11-2,CASSQQAGSYEQYF,TGTGCCAGCAGCCAACAGGCCGGATCCTACGAGCAGTACTTC
TRBD1,.,TRBJ1-1,TRBV7-3,CASSLTGRGTGGFSEAFF,TGTGCCAGCAGCTTAACAGGTCGCGGGACAGGGGGCTTTTCTGAAGCTTTCTTT
TRBD2,.,TRBJ2-5,TRBV5-1,CASSLALAGSETQYF,TGCGCCAGCAGCTTGGCGTTAGCGGGATCAGAGACCCAGTACTTC
TRBD2,.,TRBJ2-5,TRBV9,CASSVQGGETQYF,TGTGCCAGCAGCGTACAGGGAGGGGAGACCCAGTACTTC
.,.,TRBJ2-3,TRBV7-9,CASSLNAGGTQYF,TGTGCCAGCAGCCTAAACGCTGGAGGTACGCAGTATTTT
TRBD1,.,TRBJ1-5,TRBV30,CAWSTGGINQPQHF,TGTGCCTGGAGTACAGGGGGCATCAATCAGCCCCAGCATTTT
.,.,TRBJ1-2,TRBV25-1,CASSETPGVGRGYTF,TGTGCCAGCAGTGAGACCCCAGGGGTTGGTCGGGGCTACACCTTC
TRBD2,.,TRBJ2-7,TRBV6-5,CASSLTSGRHNYEQYF,TGTGCCAGCAGTTTGACTAGCGGGCGTCATAACTACGAGCAGTACTTC
TRBD1,.,TRBJ2-2,TRBV7-9,CASSRPGQGPNTGELFF,TGTGCCAGCAGCCGACCGGGACAGGGGCCCAACACCGGGGAGCTGTTTTTT
.,.,TRBJ1-1,TRBV19,CASRKPGENTEAFF,TGTGCCAGTAGAAAACCGGGAGAGAACACTGAAGCTTTCTTT
TRBD2,.,TRBJ2-3,TRBV10-3,CAISPAGGGTDTQYF,TGTGCCATCAGTCCCGCGGGAGGGGGGACAGATACGCAGTATTTT
TRBD2,.,TRBJ2-7,TRBV5-1,CASSPATSPGNEQYF,TGCGCCAGCAGCCCTGCGACTAGCCCTGGTAACGAGCAGTACTTC
.,.,TRBJ1-5,TRBV7-2,CASSLVGDSNQPQHF,TGTGCCAGCAGCTTAGTTGGTGATAGCAATCAGCCCCAGCATTTT
.,.,TRBJ1-5,TRBV15,CATSRVGVFQPQHF,TGTGCCACCAGCAGAGTGGGAGTGTTTCAGCCCCAGCATTTT
TRBD1,.,TRBJ2-5,TRBV27,CASSPTYGGTGVRETQYF,TGTGCCAGCAGTCCGACTTATGGGGGGACAGGGGTCAGAGAGACCCAGTACTTC
TRBD1,.,TRBJ2-7,TRBV30,CAWSPRDRGFYEQYF,TGTGCCTGGAGTCCCCGGGACAGGGGGTTCTACGAGCAGTACTTC
.,.,TRBJ2-7,TRBV28,CASSFGTTSGEQYF,TGTGCCAGCAGTTTCGGGACAACCTCGGGAGAGCAGTACTTC